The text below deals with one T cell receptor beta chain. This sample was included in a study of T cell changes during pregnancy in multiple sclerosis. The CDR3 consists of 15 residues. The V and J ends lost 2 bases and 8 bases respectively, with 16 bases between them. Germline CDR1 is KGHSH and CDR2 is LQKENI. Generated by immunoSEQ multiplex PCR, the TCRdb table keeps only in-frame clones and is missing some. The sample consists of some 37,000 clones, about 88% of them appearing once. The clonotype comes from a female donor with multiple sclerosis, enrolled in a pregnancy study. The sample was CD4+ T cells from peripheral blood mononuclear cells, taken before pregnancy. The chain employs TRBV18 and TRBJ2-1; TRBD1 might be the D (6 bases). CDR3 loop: CASSPSSQGTHEQFF. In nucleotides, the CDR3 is TGTGCCAGCTCACCATCATCCCAGGGGACGCATGAGCAGTTCTTC.